Here is one T cell receptor beta chain with its context. The entry originates in a study of control samples from healthy donors and cancer patients. Germline V lookup: CDR1 MNHEY, CDR2 SVGAGI. The CDR3 has 13 residues. With 5 bases removed from V and 6 bases from J, the gap between germline ends came to 13 bases. Some clones are missing from TCRdb's copy, which holds only in-frame ones; the method was immunoSEQ multiplex PCR. The sample has 95,000 to 150,000 clones, approximately 87% seen once. Sequenced: blood. V and J are TRBV6-5 and TRBJ1-1; unclear D gene. The receptor's source is a young man in good health. CDR3 loop: CASSQTREAEAFF. The CDR3 region has the DNA TGTGCCAGCAGTCAGACACGGGAGGCTGAAGCTTTCTTT.